The source of this T cell receptor (beta chain) is a study of chemoradiotherapy in HPV16-positive cancers (dated by TCRdb to about 2022). About the investigation overall: Functional T-cell assays on cells from a couple of HPV16-positive patients defined candidate HPV-specific T-cell clones and common TCR motifs. Whether T-cell immunity against the HPV oncoproteins E6 and E7 changes during chemoradiotherapy and whether survival is affected by this immunity were examined in the study. TCR repertoires from 86 patients with HPV-related cancers were then used to track the candidate HPV-specific TCRs and motifs.

Repertoires were sampled repeatedly over the course of chemoradiotherapy so that clonal expansion in the tumor microenvironment could be followed. What the authors observed across the whole study: The survival association was reported for HPV16-positive patients, and the functional definition of HPV-specific T cells was derived from only a couple of HPV16-positive patients. Expansion of candidate HPV-specific clones and E7-related TCR motifs was observed in the tumor microenvironment during treatment, whereas no such expansion was observed for non-HPV-specific T cells. In HPV16-positive patients, expansion of HPV-responsive T cells during chemoradiotherapy was found to be associated with improved recurrence-free survival.

A word on this clone: Its cognate antigen has yet to be identified. Base qualities are missing; no much larger clone stands one base away.

The library was produced with the immunoSEQ multiplex PCR assay. Drawn from immuneACCESS, this table holds only the in-frame rearrangements with V and J called that TCRdb kept. Clones are partly lost; checked studies trace under half to an unresolved V gene and leave the rest unexplained. The sample table lists 25,000 to 35,000 clones, over 65% of them with a count of one. The ten biggest clones cover approximately 5.1% of the sample. This sample comprised blood, obtained from a patient who underwent chemoradiotherapy. The sequence came from a human donor with HPV-associated anogenital cancer.

The DNA sequence is given as TGTGCCAGCAGCTATCTAGCGGGGGGGTATGCGACCCAGTACTTC. This sequence encodes CASSYLAGGYATQYF. The chain is assembled from TRBV9 and TRBJ2-5, with 12 middle bases fitting TRBD2. CDR1 is given as SGDLS and CDR2 as YYNGEE, both from the germline V gene. V loses 4 bases at its end and J loses 7 bases; junction bases beyond the gene matches: 8. Counted from cysteine to phenylalanine, this CDR3 has 15 amino acids. This entry keeps only the CDR3 DNA: 45 bases, framed from base 1.